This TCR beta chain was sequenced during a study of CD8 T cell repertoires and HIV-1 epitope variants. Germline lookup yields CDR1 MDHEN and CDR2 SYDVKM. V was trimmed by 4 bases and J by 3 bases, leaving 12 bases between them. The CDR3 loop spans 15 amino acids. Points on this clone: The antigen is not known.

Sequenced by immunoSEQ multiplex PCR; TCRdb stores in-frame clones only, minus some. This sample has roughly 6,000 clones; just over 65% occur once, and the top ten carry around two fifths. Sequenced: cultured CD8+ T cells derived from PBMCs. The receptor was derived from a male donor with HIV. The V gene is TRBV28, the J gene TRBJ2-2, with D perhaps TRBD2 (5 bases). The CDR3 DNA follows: TGTGCCAGCAGTTCCCTCGGGGATTACACCGGGGAGCTGTTTTTT. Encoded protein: CASSSLGDYTGELFF.